The clone carrying this TCR beta chain has a count of ten or more. Its antigen remains unidentified. One entry per CDR3 protein results from TCRdb running MiXCR on the reads. The table includes approximately 500,000 distinct CDR3 sequences, about 11% detected once. This entry comes from a study of T cell repertoires in cytomegalovirus infection. As for the study in general: Matching HLA type, along with CMV infection, was indicated by public TCR beta signatures. Study-wide results and limits: CMV carriers having the relevant HLA were flagged by cumulative public TCR beta family frequency. There were HLA-C-restricted CMV-specific TCR beta clonotypes dominating the ex vivo response.

Looked up from germline, CDR1 is SGHAT and CDR2 is FQNNGV. V lost 5 bases, J lost 4 bases, and 4 bases stayed unmatched. The CDR3 is 15 amino acids. The sample was PBMCs. The clonotype originates from a human donor in good health (CMV status not recorded). Some clones in this sample may be carry-over from other donors' samples. The J gene is TRBJ2-1, the V gene TRBV11-2, with 11 positions matching TRBD2. In DNA form, the CDR3 reads TGTGCCAGCAGCGACGTAGCGGGAGGGTACAATGAGCAGTTCTTC. The encoded protein is CASSDVAGGYNEQFF.